A single sample is the source of the 30 T cell receptor beta chains below, sequenced in a study of spatial heterogeneity in lung cancer. TCRdb processed the 5' RACE reads anew with MiXCR; each CDR3 protein has one entry. The profile shows about 52,000 distinct CDR3 sequences, less than 9% of them singletons. This sample's time point: blood at routine non-recurrence follow-up after resection. Whole RNA obtained from tumor, nontumor lung or frozen PBMC underwent sequencing without sorting. The sequences come from PBMCs, collected at follow-up. Receptors originate from a female donor with early-stage non-small cell lung cancer.

This clonotype occurred a few times. The chain is built from TRBV7-2 and TRBJ2-7, with a tentative D call TRBD2 (6 bases). The CDR3 is 15 amino acids. Germline V gene sequence: CDR1 SGHTA, CDR2 FQGNSA. V was cut by 4 bases and J by 6 bases, with 19 bases left in between. This CDR3 is CASSSTLLGGGEQYF. DNA for the CDR3: TGTGCCAGCAGCTCCACTCTATTGGGGGGTGGCGAGCAGTACTTC.

The chain uses TRBV28 and TRBJ1-5; D ambiguous. The CDR3 is 14 amino acids. The ends were cut back, 3 bases at V and 2 bases at J, with 8 bases in the middle. CDR1 and CDR2 (germline): MDHEN, SYDVKM. CDR3 residues: CASSLEARNQPQHF. DNA for the CDR3: TGTGCCAGCAGTTTGGAGGCCCGCAATCAGCCCCAGCATTTT.

The chain is built from TRBV5-1 and TRBJ1-1, with 9 nucleotides matching TRBD1. Trimming removed 3 bases from V and 7 bases from J; junction bases left unmatched: 7. Germline CDR1 and CDR2: SGHRS and YFSETQ. The CDR3 runs to 14 residues. CDR3: CASSWGTGIIEAFF. In DNA form, the CDR3 reads TGCGCCAGCAGCTGGGGGACAGGGATAATTGAAGCTTTCTTT.

Within the sample, this clonotype is medium-sized (0.01 to 0.1%). The chain couples TRBV12-3 or TRBV12-4 to TRBJ2-5; 12 nucleotides match TRBD2. V dropped 7 bases and J dropped 5; count of bases not matched to a gene: 8. This CDR3 contains 15 residues. CDR3 sequence reads: CASTSTSGGGETQYF. The CDR3 bases are TGTGCCAGCACTTCGACTAGCGGGGGAGGTGAGACCCAGTACTTC.

This clonotype turned up a few times. The chain carries TRBV5-1 and TRBJ2-5, with 9 bases identical to TRBD2. This CDR3 has 15 residues. Germline assignment: CDR1 SGHRS and CDR2 YFSETQ. V lost 1 base and J lost 3; bases outside the gene matches: 4. In DNA form, the CDR3 reads TGCGCCAGCAGCTTGAGGGCTAGCGGGGAAGAGACCCAGTACTTC. It yields the protein CASSLRASGEETQYF.

This clonotype occurred many times. The V and J genes are TRBV6-2 or TRBV6-3 and TRBJ2-3; 9 positions agree with TRBD2. V gave up 7 bases and J gave up 14 bases; unmatched junction bases: 10. The CDR3 extends over 12 amino acids. Looked up from germline, CDR1 is MNHEY and CDR2 is SVGEGT. The CDR3 DNA follows: TGTGCCAGCACCTTTAGCGGGAGCCTTCCGTATTTT. It codes for CASTFSGSLPYF.

This clonotype was found many times. The chain couples TRBV6-1 to TRBJ1-5, with 9 bases fitting TRBD1. The CDR3 has 14 amino acids. After removal of 6 bases from V and 6 bases from J, the junction contained 6 bases not matched to a gene. CDR1 and CDR2 (germline): MNHNS, SASEGT. As DNA, the CDR3 is TGTGCCAGCAGGGAGGGACAGGGAGGTCAGCCCCAGCATTTT. It is translated as CASREGQGGQPQHF.

For this clonotype: A much more abundant neighbour one base away suggests this may be a read error. This rearrangement joins TRBV29-1 to TRBJ1-1; D is possibly TRBD1 (5 bases). In germline, CDR1 is SQVTM, CDR2 ANQGSEA. The CDR3 sequence is 12 residues long. The CDR3 nucleotides read TGCAGCGTTGTCTGGGGGAACACTGCAGCTTTCTTT. Protein product: CSVVWGNTAAFF.

This clonotype came up many times. The chain combines TRBV24-1 with TRBJ2-1; 11 bases line up with TRBD2. The J segment lost 4 bases and the V segment lost 5 bases, leaving 9 bases of the junction unmatched. CDR3 length: 17 residues. Looked up from germline, CDR1 is KGHDR and CDR2 is SFDVKD. CDR3 region: CATSGGLTSGEYNEQFF. For the CDR3, the DNA is TGTGCCACCAGTGGCGGATTGACTAGCGGGGAATACAATGAGCAGTTCTTC.

This clonotype occurred many times. This chain links TRBV29-1 with TRBJ2-2; D may correspond to TRBD1 or TRBD2 (5 bases each). In germline, CDR1 is SQVTM, CDR2 ANQGSEA. CDR3 size: 15 residues. The V end was cut by 8 bases, the J end by 0 bases, with 16 bases between. CDR3 residues: CSIIRRGPNTGELFF. DNA for the CDR3: TGCAGCATTATTCGACGGGGCCCGAACACCGGGGAGCTGTTTTTT.

This clonotype was counted many times. The rearrangement uses TRBV10-3 and TRBJ2-3; 8 bases are shared with TRBD2. In germline, CDR1 is ENHRY, CDR2 SYGVKD. V gave up 3 bases and J gave up 3 bases; unmatched junction bases: 2. This CDR3 region has 14 residues. DNA for the CDR3: TGTGCCATCAGTGAAAGCGGGGGAACAGATACGCAGTATTTT. As protein: CAISESGGTDTQYF.

This clonotype was counted ten times or more. The gene calls are TRBV5-1 and TRBJ2-7, with D uncertain. Germline CDR1 SGHRS, CDR2 YFSETQ. The germline V and J ends were trimmed by 3 bases and 4 bases, with 11 bases remaining between them. The CDR3 length is 13 residues. CDR3 nucleotide sequence: TGCGCCAGCAGCTACCCGGACGGATACGAGCAGTACTTC. It specifies CASSYPDGYEQYF.

This clonotype came up many times. V and J are TRBV5-1 and TRBJ2-5; D possibly uses TRBD1 or TRBD2 (5 bases each). The V end lost 4 bases, the J end lost 7 bases, and 20 bases lay between the germline ends. This CDR3 contains 15 residues. Germline loops: CDR1 SGHRS, CDR2 YFSETQ. The CDR3 DNA sequence: TGCGCCAGCAGCCCGTCCCGGGACGGTCTCACGACCCAGTACTTC. The encoded protein is CASSPSRDGLTTQYF.

The chain carries TRBV11-3 and TRBJ2-1; maybe TRBD1 (5 bases). Between the trimmed V and J ends, which lost 1 base and 9 bases, there was a span of 13 bases. Germline CDR1 reads SGHNT; CDR2 reads YENEEA. The CDR3 extends over 14 amino acids. CDR3 DNA: TGTGCCAGCAGCTTAGCCCCGCAGGGTAGTGAGCAGTTCTTC. Its protein is CASSLAPQGSEQFF.

The chain couples TRBV28 to TRBJ1-4, with D hard to call. Germline assignment: CDR1 MDHEN and CDR2 SYDVKM. V was shortened by 11 bases and J by 5 bases, with 9 bases between the two germline ends. The CDR3 loop spans 11 amino acids. CDR3 amino acids: CACWKNEKLFF. CDR3 DNA sequence: TGTGCCTGTTGGAAGAATGAAAAACTGTTTTTT.

This clonotype came up many times. The V gene is TRBV15, the J gene TRBJ2-2; tentatively, D is TRBD1 (6 bases). Germline loops: CDR1 LNHNV, CDR2 YYDKDF (reference sequence). This CDR3 has 15 residues. V dropped 1 base and J dropped 6 bases, with 12 bases sitting between them. CDR3 bases: TGTGCCACCAGCAGAGTACGGCAGGGGTCCGGGGAGCTGTTTTTT. Translating it yields CATSRVRQGSGELFF.

This clonotype was seen repeatedly, ten times or more. V is TRBV10-3 and J is TRBJ2-3; 7 bases map to TRBD1. Germline V lookup: CDR1 ENHRY, CDR2 SYGVKD. With V trimmed by 4 bases and J by 5 bases, 3 bases remained unmatched. The CDR3 length is 13 residues. CDR3 in amino acids: CAISATGKDTQYF. CDR3 bases: TGTGCCATCAGTGCGACAGGGAAAGATACGCAGTATTTT.

CDR3: CASSQAQTSGGFTDTQYF. CDR3 sequence (DNA): TGCGCCAGCAGCCAAGCCCAAACTAGCGGGGGGTTCACAGATACGCAGTATTTT. The chain recombines TRBV4-3 with TRBJ2-3; 12 bases match TRBD2. The junction had 7 bases not matched to a gene; V was cut back by 1 base and J by 2 bases. The length of the CDR3 is 18 residues. Germline CDR1 is LGHNA and CDR2 is YSLEER.

V gene TRBV6-2 or TRBV6-3 combines with J gene TRBJ2-4; D is possibly TRBD1 (6 bases). In germline, CDR1 is MNHEY, CDR2 SVGEGT. There are 16 residues in the CDR3. The ends were cut back, 6 bases at V and 5 bases at J, with 20 bases in the middle. The CDR3 reads CASSGRGTARENIQYF. The CDR3 region has the DNA TGTGCCAGCAGCGGAAGGGGGACGGCAAGGGAAAACATTCAGTACTTC.

This clonotype occurred many times. V and J are TRBV7-9 and TRBJ2-3, with D hard to call. The CDR3 covers 13 residues. The V end lost 5 bases, the J end lost 4 bases, and 10 bases lay between the germline ends. Germline CDR1 reads SEHNR; CDR2 reads FQNEAQ (reference sequence). The CDR3 loop reads CASSARTSDTQYF. The CDR3 coding sequence is TGTGCCAGCAGCGCCAGGACCTCAGATACGCAGTATTTT.

This clonotype was detected ten times or more. The CDR3 DNA is TGTGCCAGCTCCCCGAGGGGTAACTTTTACGCGAACACCGGGGAGCTGTTTTTT. As protein: CASSPRGNFYANTGELFF. The V and J genes are TRBV11-2 and TRBJ2-2, with D perhaps given as TRBD1 or TRBD2 (5 bases each). The CDR3 extends over 18 amino acids. In germline, CDR1 is SGHAT, CDR2 FQNNGV. Trimming pared 8 bases from V and 0 bases from J, leaving 22 bases between.

This clonotype has at least ten counts. The rearrangement joins TRBV7-9 to TRBJ2-2; perhaps TRBD2 as D (6 bases). The length of the CDR3 is 16 residues. CDR1 and CDR2 (germline): SEHNR, FQNEAQ (reference sequence). Trimming took 1 base from V and 0 from J, leaving 9 bases between them. Here the CDR3 reads CASSLGTTSNTGELFF. The CDR3, as DNA: TGTGCCAGCAGCTTAGGGACTACCTCGAACACCGGGGAGCTGTTTTTT.

This chain connects TRBV12-3 or TRBV12-4 to TRBJ2-1; D gene unclear. V lost 6 bases, J lost 4 bases, and 16 bases lay in between. This CDR3 comprises 15 residues. The CDR3 region is CASSQSSPGYNEQFF. DNA for the CDR3: TGTGCCAGCAGCCAGAGCTCGCCTGGGTACAATGAGCAGTTCTTC.

There are many counts of this clonotype. The V and J genes are TRBV9 and TRBJ2-2; D call uncertain. V was trimmed by 4 bases and J by 5 bases, leaving 6 bases between them. Germline V gene sequence: CDR1 SGDLS, CDR2 YYNGEE. The CDR3 is made up of 12 amino acids. The CDR3 bases are TGTGCCAGCAGCCGAGAGACCGGGGAGCTGTTTTTT. Translated: CASSRETGELFF.

The table lists this clonotype with many counts. The V and J genes are TRBV6-2 or TRBV6-3 and TRBJ1-2; no clear D gene. The CDR3 loop spans 15 amino acids. Germline CDR1 MNHEY, CDR2 SVGEGT. V shed 2 bases and J shed 5 bases, with 15 bases lying between them. CDR3 nucleotides: TGTGCCAGCAGTTACGACCGACGGAGGAATTATGGCTACACCTTC. Amino acid sequence: CASSYDRRRNYGYTF.

The sample holds many counts of this clonotype. V usage is TRBV28 and J usage is TRBJ2-2; 7 nucleotides line up with TRBD1. This CDR3 is built from 15 residues. Germline V gene data show CDR1 as MDHEN and CDR2 as SYDVKM. Losses at the gene ends were 6 bases for V and 2 bases for J; bases not matched to a gene: 6. The DNA of the CDR3 is TGTGCCAGCAGCCCCGGGACAGTTAACACCGGGGAGCTGTTTTTT. It codes for CASSPGTVNTGELFF.

The rearrangement uses TRBV9 and TRBJ1-2, with a weak D call TRBD1 (5 bases). V gave up 2 bases and J gave up 3 bases, with 14 bases separating them. Germline V gives CDR1 SGDLS, CDR2 YYNGEE. This CDR3 spans 15 amino acids. The chain's CDR3 is CASSVDGGYDYGYTF. The CDR3 nucleotides read TGTGCCAGCAGCGTGGATGGGGGATACGACTATGGCTACACCTTC.

DNA for the CDR3: TGTGCCAGTAGGAGAGGGACTTTGACCGGGGAGCTGTTTTTT. This translates into CASRRGTLTGELFF. The V and J genes are TRBV19 and TRBJ2-2, with a tentative D call TRBD2 (6 bases). The CDR3 is made up of 14 amino acids. V lost 6 bases, J lost 5 bases, and 13 bases lay in between. The germline CDR1 and CDR2 sequences are LNHDA and SQIVND (reference sequence).

This clonotype was seen only a few times. The rearrangement joins TRBV27 to TRBJ1-5; possibly TRBD1 for D (5 bases). The CDR3 loop spans 14 amino acids. Germline V gene data show CDR1 as MNHEY and CDR2 as SMNVEV (reference sequence). Trimming stripped 2 bases from V and 1 base from J, with 6 bases between. The chain's CDR3 is CASSLGTSNQPQHF. CDR3 DNA sequence: TGTGCCAGCAGTTTAGGGACCAGCAATCAGCCCCAGCATTTT.

There are many counts of this clonotype. The chain carries TRBV29-1 and TRBJ2-1, with D uncertain. This CDR3 spans 15 amino acids. V lost 3 bases and J 0 bases, leaving 12 bases between the germline ends. The germline V gene encodes CDR1 SQVTM and CDR2 ANQGSEA. The CDR3 region has the DNA TGCAGCGTTGACGTGGCCCTGAGCTCCTACAATGAGCAGTTCTTC. Its protein is CSVDVALSSYNEQFF.